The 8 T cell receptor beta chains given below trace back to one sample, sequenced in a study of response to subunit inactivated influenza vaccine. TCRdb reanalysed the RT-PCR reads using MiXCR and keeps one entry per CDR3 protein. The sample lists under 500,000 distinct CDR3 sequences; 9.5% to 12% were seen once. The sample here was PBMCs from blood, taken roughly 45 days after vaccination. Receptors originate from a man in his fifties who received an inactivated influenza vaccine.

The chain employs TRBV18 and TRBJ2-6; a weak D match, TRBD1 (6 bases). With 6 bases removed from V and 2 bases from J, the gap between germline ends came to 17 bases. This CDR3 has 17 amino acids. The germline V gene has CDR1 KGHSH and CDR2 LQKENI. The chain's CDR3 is CASSITTGIAGANVLTF. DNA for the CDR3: TGTGCCAGCTCCATTACTACAGGGATAGCTGGGGCCAACGTCCTGACTTTC.

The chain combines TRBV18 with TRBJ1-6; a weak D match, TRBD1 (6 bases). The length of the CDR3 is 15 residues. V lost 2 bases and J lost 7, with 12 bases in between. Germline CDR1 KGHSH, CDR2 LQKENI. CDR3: CASSPVQGSNSPLHF. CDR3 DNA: TGTGCCAGCTCACCAGTACAGGGATCAAATTCACCCCTCCACTTT.

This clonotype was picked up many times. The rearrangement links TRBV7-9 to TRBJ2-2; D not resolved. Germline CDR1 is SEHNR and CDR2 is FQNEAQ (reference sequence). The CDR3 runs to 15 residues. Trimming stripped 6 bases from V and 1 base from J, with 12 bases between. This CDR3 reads CASSLPGQNTGELFF. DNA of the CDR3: TGTGCCAGCAGTCTACCGGGTCAGAACACCGGGGAGCTGTTTTTT.

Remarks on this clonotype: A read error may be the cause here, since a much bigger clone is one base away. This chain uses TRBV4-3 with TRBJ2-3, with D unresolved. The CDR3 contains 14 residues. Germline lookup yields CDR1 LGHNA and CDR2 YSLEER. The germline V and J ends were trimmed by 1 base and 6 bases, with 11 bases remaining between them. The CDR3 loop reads CASSQGLGSDTQYF. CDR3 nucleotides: TGCGCCAGCAGCCAAGGACTCGGGTCGGATACGCAGTATTTT.

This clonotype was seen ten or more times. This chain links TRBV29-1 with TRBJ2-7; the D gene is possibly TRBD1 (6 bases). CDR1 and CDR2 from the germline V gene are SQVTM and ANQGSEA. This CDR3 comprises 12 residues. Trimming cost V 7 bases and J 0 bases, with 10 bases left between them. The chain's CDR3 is CSAWTVSYEQYF. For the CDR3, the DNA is TGCAGCGCTTGGACAGTCTCCTACGAGCAGTACTTC.

The CDR3 sequence is CASSYPVGSEQYF. CDR3 DNA sequence: TGTGCCAGCAGTTACCCTGTGGGTAGCGAGCAGTACTTC. V gene TRBV6-6 combines with J gene TRBJ2-7; no clear D. V lost 2 bases, J lost 6 bases, and 11 bases lay in between. This CDR3 has 13 amino acids. CDR1 is MNHNY and CDR2 is SVGAGI in the germline V gene (reference sequence).

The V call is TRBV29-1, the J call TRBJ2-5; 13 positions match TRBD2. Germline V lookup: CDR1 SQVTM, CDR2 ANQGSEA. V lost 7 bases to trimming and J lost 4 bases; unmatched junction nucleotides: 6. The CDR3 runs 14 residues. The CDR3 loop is CSAEGLAGAETQYF. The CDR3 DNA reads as TGCAGCGCGGAAGGACTAGCGGGAGCAGAGACCCAGTACTTC.

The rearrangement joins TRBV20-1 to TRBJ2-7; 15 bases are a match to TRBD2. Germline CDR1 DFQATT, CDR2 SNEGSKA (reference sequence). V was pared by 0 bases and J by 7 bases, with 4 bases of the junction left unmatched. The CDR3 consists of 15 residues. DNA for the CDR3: TGCAGTGCTAGAGACCCGGGACTAGCGGGAGGAGAGCAGTACTTC. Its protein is CSARDPGLAGGEQYF.